Following are 32 T cell receptor beta chains from one sample sequenced in a study of blood T cell repertoires in COVID-19. The protocol was immunoSEQ multiplex PCR, while the TCRdb copy is restricted to in-frame clones and leaves out a portion. This sample yields roughly 130,000 clones, of which around 87% are seen a single time; 3.6% belongs to the top ten. The specimen was peripheral blood. The receptor set was obtained from a woman in her sixties or seventies with acute or convalescent COVID-19.

The V gene is TRBV5-1, the J gene TRBJ2-6; D gene uncertain. The germline CDR1 and CDR2 sequences are SGHRS and YFSETQ. V lost 1 base, J lost 2 bases, and 7 bases lay in between. CDR3 size: 15 residues. The CDR3 DNA reads as TGCGCCAGCAGCTTGCCGTCAGCTGGGGCCAACGTCCTGACTTTC. This codes for CASSLPSAGANVLTF.

This clone was counted a few times. The CDR3 coding sequence is TGTGCCAGCAGCTTATTTGGCATCTCTGGAAACACCATATATTTT. Its translation: CASSLFGISGNTIYF. This sequence joins TRBV13 and TRBJ1-3; D not resolved. Trimming pared 2 bases from V and 0 bases from J, leaving 8 bases between. Looked up from germline, CDR1 is PRHDT and CDR2 is FYEKMQ (reference sequence). This CDR3 comprises 15 residues.

The rearrangement links TRBV9 to TRBJ1-1; D unclear. This CDR3 has 14 residues. Germline CDR1 reads SGDLS; CDR2 reads YYNGEE. V lost 0 bases to trimming and J lost 0 bases, with 6 bases between them. The CDR3 bases are TGTGCCAGCAGCGTAGAACAGTTGAACACTGAAGCTTTCTTT. Translating it yields CASSVEQLNTEAFF. The full variable domain, its missing parts supplied by reference TRBV9 and TRBJ1-1, is DSGVTQTPKHLITATGQRVTLRCSPRSGDLSVYWYQQSLDQGLQFLIQYYNGEERAKGNILERFSAQQFPDLHSELNLSSLELGDSALYFCASSVEQLNTEAFFGQGTRLTVV.

The chain employs TRBV5-4 and TRBJ2-1, with D maybe TRBD2 (6 bases). The CDR3 runs 13 residues. Trimming removed 4 bases from V and 7 bases from J, with 12 bases in between. Per the germline V gene, CDR1 is SGHNT and CDR2 is YYREEE (reference sequence). CDR3 sequence (DNA): TGTGCCAGCAGCCAACCGACTAGAAATGAGCAGTTCTTC. Translating gives CASSQPTRNEQFF. Supplemented by reference TRBV5-4 and TRBJ2-1, the full variable domain reads ETGVTQSPTHLIKTRGQQVTLRCSSQSGHNTVSWYQQALGQGPQFIFQYYREEENGRGNFPPRFSGLQFPNYSSELNVNALELDDSALYLCASSQPTRNEQFFGPGTRLTVL.

The chain joins TRBV28 to TRBJ2-5; a weak D match, TRBD1 (6 bases). The CDR3 covers 14 residues. Germline CDR1 MDHEN, CDR2 SYDVKM. The germline V and J ends were trimmed by 7 bases and 2 bases, with 14 bases remaining between them. CDR3 DNA sequence: TGTGCCAGCACCGAGACAGGTACTCAAGAGACCCAGTACTTC. This translates into CASTETGTQETQYF.

The chain combines TRBV5-8 with TRBJ1-5; no reliable D call. Germline CDR1 and CDR2: SGHTS and YDEGEE. This CDR3 spans 14 amino acids. The V end lost 1 base, the J end lost 2 bases, and 7 bases lay between the germline ends. In nucleotides, the CDR3 is TGTGCCAGCAGCTTGTACATCGGCAATCAGCCCCAGCATTTT. This translates into CASSLYIGNQPQHF.

This clone has only a few counts. This chain links TRBV10-3 with TRBJ2-5, with a tentative D call TRBD1 (5 bases). This CDR3 spans 13 amino acids. The germline V gene has CDR1 ENHRY and CDR2 SYGVKD. V lost 7 bases, J lost 0 bases, and 9 bases lay in between. The CDR3 DNA follows: TGTGCCATCAATCGGACAAACCAAGAGACCCAGTACTTC. Translating it yields CAINRTNQETQYF.

This chain uses TRBV6-6 with TRBJ2-1; D unclear. CDR1 MNHNY and CDR2 SVGAGI come from the germline V gene (reference sequence). This CDR3 is built from 15 residues. Between the trimmed V and J ends, which lost 7 bases and 0 bases, there was a span of 13 bases. Here the CDR3 reads CASTPFGPSYNEQFF. The CDR3 coding sequence is TGTGCCAGCACCCCTTTTGGCCCCTCCTACAATGAGCAGTTCTTC.

The chain carries TRBV6-5 and TRBJ1-2; D uncertain. Trimming removed 6 bases at V and 4 bases at J, with 15 bases between. Germline lookup yields CDR1 MNHEY and CDR2 SVGAGI. CDR3 size: 14 residues. CDR3: CASRPGSLGYGYTF. The DNA for the CDR3 is TGTGCCAGCAGACCCGGGAGCCTGGGCTATGGCTACACCTTC.

The chain combines TRBV18 with TRBJ2-1, with 14 bases that match TRBD2. Per the germline V gene, CDR1 is KGHSH and CDR2 is LQKENI. The CDR3 sequence is 15 residues long. J was trimmed by 7 bases and V by 4 bases; bases with no gene match: 3. CDR3 sequence reads: CASSLGTSGRNEQFF. In DNA form, the CDR3 reads TGTGCCAGCTCACTAGGGACTAGCGGGAGAAATGAGCAGTTCTTC.

This clone was counted once. The V gene is TRBV18, the J gene TRBJ2-4; D gene unclear. V lost 3 bases, J lost 0 bases, and 9 bases lay in between. Per the germline V gene, CDR1 is KGHSH and CDR2 is LQKENI. There are 15 residues in the CDR3. CDR3 nucleotide sequence: TGTGCCAGCTCACCGTCAGGTCTAGCCAAAAACATTCAGTACTTC. The encoded protein is CASSPSGLAKNIQYF. Together with reference TRBV18 and TRBJ2-4, the CDR3 gives the full variable domain: NAGVMQNPRHLVRRRGQEARLRCSPMKGHSHVYWYRQLPEEGLKFMVYLQKENIIDESGMPKERFSAEFPKEGPSILRIQQVVRGDSAAYFCASSPSGLAKNIQYFGAGTRLSVL.

The chain has TRBV7-3 and TRBJ2-3; 10 bases align to TRBD2. V shed 4 bases, J shed 4 bases, and the junction held 2 bases outside the gene matches. CDR1 and CDR2 from the germline V gene are SGHTA and FQGTGA. The CDR3 runs 14 residues. The CDR3 bases are TGTGCCAGCAGCTCTAGCGGGAGCGCAGATACGCAGTATTTT. Amino acids: CASSSSGSADTQYF. The variable domain in full, with the rest retrieved from reference TRBV7-3 and TRBJ2-3, is GAGVSQTPSNKVTEKGKYVELRCDPISGHTALYWYRQSLGQGPEFLIYFQGTGAADDSGLPNDRFFAVRPEGSVSTLKIQRTERGDSAVYLCASSSSGSADTQYFGPGTRLTVL.

The J gene is TRBJ2-3, the V gene TRBV6-5; TRBD2 agrees at 16 bases. The CDR3 contains 15 residues. Germline values: CDR1 MNHEY, CDR2 SVGAGI. V shed 8 bases and J 2 bases; nucleotides not matched to a gene: 1. DNA for the CDR3: TGTGCCAGCGGGACTAGCGGGAGGGCCACAGATACGCAGTATTTT. This translates into CASGTSGRATDTQYF.

The chain has TRBV30 and TRBJ1-6; TRBD1 matches at 8 bases. After removal of 1 base from V and 8 bases from J, the junction contained 7 bases not matched to a gene. Germline assignment: CDR1 GTSNPN and CDR2 SVGIG (reference sequence). This CDR3 is 15 amino acids long. The CDR3 DNA sequence: TGTGCCTGGAGTGGAGGACAGGGCATTTATTCACCCCTCCACTTT. It specifies CAWSGGQGIYSPLHF.

The genes are TRBV12-5 and TRBJ2-3; 12 bases align to TRBD2. Losses at the gene ends were 3 bases for V and 3 bases for J; bases not matched to a gene: 1. The germline gives CDR1 LGHNT, CDR2 FRNRAP. The CDR3 covers 15 residues. The CDR3 region is CASGFGLAGTDTQYF. CDR3 DNA: TGTGCTAGTGGTTTCGGACTAGCGGGAACAGATACGCAGTATTTT.

The chain has TRBV24-1 and TRBJ2-3, with 14 bases that match TRBD2. V was pared by 4 bases and J by 7 bases, with 6 bases of the junction left unmatched. Germline V CDR1 and CDR2: KGHDR, SFDVKD. The CDR3 extends over 16 amino acids. The CDR3 sequence is CATSELGLAGGYTQYF. The CDR3 DNA follows: TGTGCCACCAGTGAATTAGGACTAGCGGGAGGTTATACGCAGTATTTT.

The chain has TRBV28 and TRBJ2-5; 9 bases are shared with TRBD2. Trimming took 3 bases from V and 1 from J; bases not matched to a gene: 9. Germline V gives CDR1 MDHEN, CDR2 SYDVKM. CDR3 size: 17 residues. CDR3 sequence: CASSFPREREAQETQYF. The CDR3, as DNA: TGTGCCAGCAGTTTCCCCCGGGAGCGGGAGGCCCAAGAGACCCAGTACTTC.

This clone has more than one count but fewer than ten. CDR3 residues: CASSQTGQRNYGYTF. The CDR3 nucleotides are TGCGCCAGCAGCCAAACGGGACAGCGTAACTATGGCTACACCTTC. V is TRBV4-1 and J is TRBJ1-2, with 7 bases matching TRBD1. The V and J ends lost 2 bases and 1 base, in that order; junction bases with no gene match: 4. The CDR3 has 15 residues. In germline, CDR1 is MGHRA, CDR2 YSYEKL.

The chain links TRBV28 to TRBJ2-3; tentatively, D is TRBD2 (5 bases). Germline lookup yields CDR1 MDHEN and CDR2 SYDVKM. The CDR3 contains 15 residues. Trimming removed 7 bases from V and 2 bases from J, with 16 bases in between. This CDR3 is CASTLSSGYTDTQYF. The DNA of the CDR3 is TGTGCCAGCACCCTATCGAGCGGATACACAGATACGCAGTATTTT.

J is TRBJ1-1 and V is TRBV5-1; D is unresolved. The V and J ends lost 6 bases and 4 bases respectively, with 16 bases between them. Germline values: CDR1 SGHRS, CDR2 YFSETQ. This CDR3 contains 14 residues. The CDR3 region has the DNA TGCGCCAGCATGGTCTCCGGGGTAGCCACTGAAGCTTTCTTT. This gives the protein CASMVSGVATEAFF.

CDR3 sequence (DNA): TGTGCCAGCAGTTTATGGCAGCCTAGAGGAGAACTGTTTTTT. Encoded protein: CASSLWQPRGELFF. The chain combines TRBV27 with TRBJ1-4; D is ambiguous. Trimming removed 1 base from V and 12 bases from J, with 15 bases in between. The CDR3 length is 14 residues. The germline V gene encodes CDR1 MNHEY and CDR2 SMNVEV (reference sequence).

The chain is built from TRBV5-1 and TRBJ2-2; 8 bases align to TRBD1. Germline CDR1 is SGHRS and CDR2 is YFSETQ. CDR3 length: 14 amino acids. J gave up 5 bases and V 4 bases, and 4 bases lay outside the gene matches. CDR3: CASSLDRGTGELFF. The CDR3 DNA reads TGCGCCAGCAGCCTCGACAGGGGAACCGGGGAGCTGTTTTTT.

The chain carries TRBV5-6 and TRBJ2-2, with 8 bases aligning to TRBD1. The V segment lost 0 bases and the J segment 1 base; nucleotides outside the gene matches: 5. CDR3 length: 17 residues. Germline loops: CDR1 SGHDT, CDR2 YYEEEE. The CDR3 spells CASSLGPGTGNTGELFF. Written as DNA, the CDR3 is TGTGCCAGCAGCTTGGGCCCCGGGACAGGGAACACCGGGGAGCTGTTTTTT.

The chain has TRBV19 and TRBJ1-4, with D possibly being TRBD1 (6 bases). CDR3 size: 15 residues. Between the trimmed V and J ends, which lost 4 bases and 6 bases, there was a span of 15 bases. In germline, CDR1 is LNHDA, CDR2 SQIVND (reference sequence). CDR3 protein: CASSRGRGGYEKLFF. The CDR3 bases are TGTGCCAGTAGTAGGGGGCGCGGTGGTTATGAAAAACTGTTTTTT.

The genes are TRBV29-1 and TRBJ1-2, with a possible D match to TRBD1 (5 bases). Germline loops: CDR1 SQVTM, CDR2 ANQGSEA. V gave up 3 bases and J gave up 2 bases, with 13 bases separating them. The CDR3 spans 14 residues. CDR3 residues: CSVDPGGRNYGYTF. CDR3 in DNA: TGCAGCGTTGATCCGGGGGGTCGAAACTATGGCTACACCTTC.

The chain recombines TRBV4-2 with TRBJ2-1, with 10 bases matching TRBD2. This CDR3 comprises 17 residues. Germline assignment: CDR1 LGHNA and CDR2 YNFKEQ. The junction had 16 bases not matched to a gene; V was cut back by 6 bases and J by 8 bases. The CDR3 here is CASSLQSAGGPGDEQFF. The CDR3 DNA is TGTGCCAGCAGTCTACAATCAGCGGGAGGGCCTGGGGATGAGCAGTTCTTC.

The chain couples TRBV11-3 to TRBJ2-3; D possibly corresponds to TRBD1 (6 bases). The CDR3 runs to 14 residues. The V gene lost 8 bases and the J gene lost 4 bases, with 16 bases spanning the gap. Germline values: CDR1 SGHNT, CDR2 YENEEA. This CDR3 reads CASEQGGVADTQYF. Here the CDR3 DNA reads TGTGCCAGCGAACAGGGTGGAGTCGCAGATACGCAGTATTTT.

The rearrangement joins TRBV15 to TRBJ2-2, with D possibly being TRBD2 (6 bases). V shed 5 bases and J shed 3 bases, with 13 bases lying between them. There are 15 residues in the CDR3. In germline, CDR1 is LNHNV, CDR2 YYDKDF (reference sequence). This CDR3 reads CATSFRSGYTGELFF. Here the CDR3 DNA reads TGTGCCACCAGCTTCCGTAGCGGATACACCGGGGAGCTGTTTTTT.

The chain is built from TRBV27 and TRBJ1-1; 9 bases line up with TRBD1. Germline CDR1 and CDR2: MNHEY and SMNVEV (reference sequence). The V gene end was trimmed by 6 bases and the J gene end by 5 bases; junction bases not matched to a gene: 4. The CDR3 covers 13 residues. The CDR3 region has the DNA TGTGCCAGCAGGGACAGGGGCAGTACTGAAGCTTTCTTT. This sequence encodes CASRDRGSTEAFF.

The chain links TRBV7-9 to TRBJ1-3, with a possible D match to TRBD1 (6 bases). This CDR3 spans 16 amino acids. Per germline, CDR1 SEHNR and CDR2 FQNEAQ (reference sequence). Between the trimmed V and J ends, which lost 4 bases and 0 bases, there was a span of 13 bases. As DNA, the CDR3 is TGTGCCAGCAGCTCACAGGGCCTGAGCTCTGGAAACACCATATATTTT. Protein sequence: CASSSQGLSSGNTIYF. Supplemented by reference TRBV7-9 and TRBJ1-3, the full variable domain reads DTGVSQNPRHKITKRGQNVTFRCDPISEHNRLYWYRQTLGQGPEFLTYFQNEAQLEKSRLLSDRFSAERPKGSFSTLEIQRTEQGDSAMYLCASSSQGLSSGNTIYFGEGSWLTVV.

This clone was observed a single time. J is TRBJ2-1 and V is TRBV6-2 or TRBV6-3; TRBD2 agrees at 11 bases. Germline lookup yields CDR1 MNHEY and CDR2 SVGEGT. This CDR3 has 20 residues. J lost 2 bases, V lost 2 bases, and 14 bases had no gene match. The CDR3 DNA reads as TGTGCCAGCAGTTACCCCACGTCCAGGGCGGGACTAGCGGCCTACAATGAGCAGTTCTTC. Residues: CASSYPTSRAGLAAYNEQFF.

The rearrangement uses TRBV18 and TRBJ2-1; the D gene is possibly TRBD2 (5 bases). The CDR3 runs 16 residues. The germline gives CDR1 KGHSH, CDR2 LQKENI. Deletions cut 1 base from V and 0 bases from J, with 10 bases between. In DNA form, the CDR3 reads TGTGCCAGCTCACCACGTCGGGAAGCCTCCTACAATGAGCAGTTCTTC. Its translation: CASSPRREASYNEQFF.